A single sample gave rise to the 9 T cell receptor beta chains below, sequenced in a study of blood T cell repertoires in COVID-19. The data were produced by immunoSEQ multiplex PCR, yet TCRdb's version contains in-frame clones alone and is incomplete. The sample includes 300,000 to 400,000 clones, 85% seen only once; the top ten take approximately 1.9%. The sample was PBMCs or T cells enriched from blood (not recorded which). These receptors all come from a woman aged 25 to 39 who had been exposed to COVID-19.

V gene TRBV7-3 combines with J gene TRBJ2-7, with 15 nucleotides matching TRBD2. Losses at the gene ends were 5 bases for V and 6 bases for J; bases not matched to a gene: 8. The germline CDR1 and CDR2 sequences are SGHTA and FQGTGA. This CDR3 is 16 amino acids long. The CDR3 region is CASSPTGLAGGREQYF. CDR3 sequence (DNA): TGTGCCAGCAGCCCAACCGGACTAGCGGGGGGGCGCGAGCAGTACTTC.

This clone appeared a single time. The genes are TRBV28 and TRBJ1-4; TRBD1 matches 9 bases. The CDR3 runs to 15 residues. Germline V gene sequence: CDR1 MDHEN, CDR2 SYDVKM. Losses at the gene ends were 5 bases for V and 7 bases for J; bases not matched to a gene: 8. The CDR3 sequence: CASSLAGTGREKLFF. The CDR3 DNA follows: TGTGCCAGCAGTCTTGCCGGGACAGGGCGTGAAAAACTGTTTTTT.

This clone was detected a few times. This rearrangement joins TRBV15 to TRBJ2-1; unclear D gene. CDR1 and CDR2 (germline): LNHNV, YYDKDF (reference sequence). CDR3 size: 14 residues. Trimming took 0 bases from V and 6 from J, leaving 9 bases between them. Written as DNA, the CDR3 is TGTGCCACCAGCAGAGATCTGAATAGCAATGAGCAGTTCTTC. Protein: CATSRDLNSNEQFF.

This chain uses TRBV7-8 with TRBJ1-1; 8 nucleotides agree with TRBD1. The ends lost 4 bases at V and 4 bases at J; junction bases unmatched: 5. Germline lookup yields CDR1 SGHVS and CDR2 FQNEAQ. The CDR3 is made up of 14 amino acids. CDR3 DNA: TGTGCCAGCAGCTACGACAGGGGCGTCACTGAAGCTTTCTTT. Amino acid sequence: CASSYDRGVTEAFF.

The rearrangement links TRBV2 to TRBJ2-1, with 7 bases matching TRBD1. This CDR3 contains 14 residues. Trimming took 7 bases from V and 10 from J; bases not matched to a gene: 13. CDR1 SNHLY and CDR2 FYNNEI come from the germline V gene. The CDR3 bases are TGTGCCAGCAACCCCGAGCTAGGGGGCATCGAGCAGTTCTTC. It yields the protein CASNPELGGIEQFF.

The chain employs TRBV5-3 and TRBJ1-2, with 8 bases matching TRBD1. TRBV5-3 qualifies as an ORF whose function is uncertain. The V segment lost 1 base and the J segment 2 bases; nucleotides outside the gene matches: 10. CDR3 size: 17 residues. DNA of the CDR3: TGTGCCAGAAGCTTGCGGGACAGGAGGCGAGGCAACTATGGCTACACCTTC. Residues: CARSLRDRRRGNYGYTF.

Details on this clone: The junction and the germline gene differ at one end; a read error may be behind it. The V gene is TRBV7-7, the J gene TRBJ2-3, with 9 bases aligning to TRBD2. The CDR3 contains 17 residues. Germline lookup yields CDR1 SSHAT and CDR2 FNYEAQ (reference sequence). The CDR3 nucleotides read TGTGCTAGCAGCTTAGGACGGGCTAGCGGGGACACAGATACGCAGTATTTT. Translated, it gives CASSLGRASGDTDTQYF.

V is TRBV4-3 and J is TRBJ1-2; 9 bases fit TRBD1. J was trimmed by 8 bases and V by 0 bases; bases with no gene match: 10. CDR1 and CDR2 from the germline V gene are LGHNA and YSLEER. The CDR3 has 16 residues. The CDR3 here is CASSQDPGTGFGGYTF. CDR3 DNA: TGCGCCAGCAGCCAAGATCCCGGGACAGGGTTCGGAGGCTACACCTTC.

The chain links TRBV7-9 to TRBJ1-4, with 9 positions matching TRBD1. Trimming removed 6 bases from V and 7 bases from J; junction bases left unmatched: 6. The CDR3 covers 14 residues. From germline, CDR1 is SEHNR and CDR2 FQNEAQ (reference sequence). Written as DNA, the CDR3 is TGTGCCAGCAGGGACAGGGGAAGGGGTGAAAAACTGTTTTTT. Protein sequence: CASRDRGRGEKLFF.